What follows describes a single T cell receptor (beta chain). The entry originates in a study of blood T cell repertoires in COVID-19. Background on the study: Material from acute and convalescent COVID-19 was sourced from the United States, Italy and Spain. PBMCs, B-cell-depleted T cells, or T cells were the source of the cDNA or gDNA that made up the material.

Per the original methods: For nucleated cells, counts were estimated from reference gene primer amplification. The assay was immunoSEQ multiplex PCR, and TCRdb's table has in-frame clones only and misses some. V, J and clone size reflect that table, while D and trimming were determined from the DNA. The table includes roughly 85,000 clones, around 86% detected once. What was sequenced was peripheral blood. This clonotype was sampled from a man aged 50-59 years with active or convalescent COVID-19.

CDR3 nucleotide sequence: TGTGCCAGCAGCCAGGAACTTAGCAATCAGCCCCAGCATTTT. As protein: CASSQELSNQPQHF. The genes are TRBV7-2 and TRBJ1-5; D remains ambiguous. V was cut by 5 bases and J by 0 bases, with 8 bases left in between. Germline V gene sequence: CDR1 SGHTA, CDR2 FQGNSA. The CDR3 totals 14 residues.